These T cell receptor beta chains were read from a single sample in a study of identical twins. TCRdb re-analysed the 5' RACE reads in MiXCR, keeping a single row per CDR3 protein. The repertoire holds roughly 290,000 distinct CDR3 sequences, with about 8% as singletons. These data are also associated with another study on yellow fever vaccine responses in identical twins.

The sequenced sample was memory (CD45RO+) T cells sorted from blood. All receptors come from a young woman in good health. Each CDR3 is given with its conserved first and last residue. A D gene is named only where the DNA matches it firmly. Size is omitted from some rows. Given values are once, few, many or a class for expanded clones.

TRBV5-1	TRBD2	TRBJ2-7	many	CASSLDQGGRTEQYF	TGCGCCAGCAGCTTGGACCAGGGCGGGAGGACCGAGCAGTACTTC
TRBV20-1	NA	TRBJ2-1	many	CSGRILGTTYNEQFF	TGCAGTGGCAGAATACTAGGAACAACCTACAATGAGCAGTTCTTC
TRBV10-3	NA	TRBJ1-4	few	CAISESGNEKLFF	TGTGCCATCAGTGAGTCCGGGAATGAAAAACTGTTTTTT
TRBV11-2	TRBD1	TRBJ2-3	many	CASSRTLPGTGAADTQYF	TGTGCCAGCAGCCGGACCCTACCCGGGACAGGGGCCGCAGATACGCAGTATTTT
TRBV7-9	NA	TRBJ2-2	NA	CASSLAQSSTGELFF	TGTGCCAGCAGCTTAGCACAGTCGAGCACCGGGGAGCTGTTTTTT
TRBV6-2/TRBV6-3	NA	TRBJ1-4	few	CAAGRQYSEKLFF	TGTGCCGCGGGGCGGCAGTATTCAGAAAAACTGTTTTTT
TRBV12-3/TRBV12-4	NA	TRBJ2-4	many	CASSYYPGAAKNIQYF	TGTGCCAGCAGTTATTACCCAGGGGCGGCCAAAAACATTCAGTACTTC
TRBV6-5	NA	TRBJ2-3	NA	CASSSRGGSSTDTQYF	TGTGCCAGCAGTTCTCGGGGTGGCAGTAGCACAGATACGCAGTATTTT
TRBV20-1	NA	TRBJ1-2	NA	CSARAQGDGAGYGYTF	TGCAGTGCTAGAGCTCAGGGCGATGGTGCCGGCTATGGCTACACCTTC
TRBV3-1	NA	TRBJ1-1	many	CASSLSGGYTEAFF	TGTGCCAGCAGCCTCAGCGGGGGCTACACTGAAGCTTTCTTT
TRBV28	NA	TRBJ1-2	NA	CASSSGPREFYGYTF	TGTGCCAGCAGTTCCGGCCCCAGGGAATTTTATGGCTACACCTTC
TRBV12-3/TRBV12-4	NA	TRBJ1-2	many	CASSRGSGGYTF	TGTGCCAGCAGTCGGGGGTCCGGAGGCTACACCTTC
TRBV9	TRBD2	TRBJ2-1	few	CASSGSGSPYNEQFF	TGTGCCAGCAGCGGTAGCGGGAGCCCCTACAATGAGCAGTTCTTC
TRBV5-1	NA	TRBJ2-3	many	CASSFGQRTDTQYF	TGCGCCAGCAGCTTCGGGCAGCGCACAGATACGCAGTATTTT
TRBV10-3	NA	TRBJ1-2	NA	CAISSRGIYGYTF	TGTGCCATCAGTAGCAGGGGTATCTATGGCTACACCTTC
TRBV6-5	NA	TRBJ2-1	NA	CASSHGSYNEQFF	TGTGCCAGCAGTCACGGGTCTTACAATGAGCAGTTCTTC
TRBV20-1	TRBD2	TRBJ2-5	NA	CSGGGLGQETQYF	TGCAGTGGGGGGGGTTTGGGACAAGAGACCCAGTACTTC
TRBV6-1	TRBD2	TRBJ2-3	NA	CASSRGGPAAQYF	TGTGCCAGCAGTCGCGGGGGGCCGGCGGCGCAGTATTTT
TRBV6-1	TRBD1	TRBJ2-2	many	CASSHPGQGNTGELFF	TGTGCCAGCAGTCATCCGGGACAGGGAAACACCGGGGAGCTGTTTTTT
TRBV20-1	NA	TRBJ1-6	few	CSARPGQLNSPLHF	TGCAGTGCTAGGCCCGGACAGCTTAATTCACCCCTCCACTTT
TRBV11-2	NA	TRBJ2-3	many	CASSLLGGGPLIDTQYF	TGTGCCAGCAGCTTACTTGGGGGGGGGCCTTTAATAGATACGCAGTATTTT
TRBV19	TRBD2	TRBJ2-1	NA	CASSHKGGVTSGRGHEQFF	TGTGCCAGTAGTCACAAAGGCGGGGTAACTAGCGGGAGAGGCCATGAGCAGTTCTTC
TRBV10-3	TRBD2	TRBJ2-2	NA	CAIRDPGLAGVDTGELFF	TGTGCCATCAGGGATCCGGGACTAGCGGGAGTCGACACCGGGGAGCTGTTTTTT
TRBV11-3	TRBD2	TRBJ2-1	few	CASSSDRGGYSEQFF	TGTGCCAGCAGCTCCGACCGGGGAGGGTATAGTGAGCAGTTCTTC
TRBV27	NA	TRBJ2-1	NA	CASMRGDKVFSYNEQFF	TGTGCCAGCATGAGGGGGGACAAGGTTTTCTCCTACAATGAGCAGTTCTTC
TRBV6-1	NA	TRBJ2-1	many	CASSTGVLSGNEQFF	TGTGCCAGCAGTACCGGCGTTTTATCGGGCAATGAGCAGTTCTTC
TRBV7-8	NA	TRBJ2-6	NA	CASSPQTLSGANVLIF	TGTGCCAGCAGCCCCCAGACCCTCTCTGGGGCCAACGTCCTGATTTTC
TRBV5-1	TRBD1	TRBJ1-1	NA	CASSLALTGGFTEAFF	TGCGCCAGCAGCTTGGCCTTGACAGGGGGCTTCACTGAAGCTTTCTTT
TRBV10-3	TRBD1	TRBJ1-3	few	CAISGQGKAGNTIYF	TGTGCCATCAGTGGACAGGGTAAAGCTGGAAACACCATATATTTT
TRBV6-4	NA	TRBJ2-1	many	CASSDSLASNEQFF	TGTGCCAGCAGTGACTCCCTAGCCTCTAATGAGCAGTTCTTC
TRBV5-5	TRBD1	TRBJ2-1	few	CASSSMTGGGGEQFF	TGTGCCAGCAGCTCTATGACAGGGGGAGGGGGTGAGCAGTTCTTC
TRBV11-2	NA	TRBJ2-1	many	CASRPIAGKYNEQFF	TGTGCCAGCAGACCTATAGCCGGAAAATACAATGAGCAGTTCTTC
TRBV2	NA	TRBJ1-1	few	CASTGQVNTEAFF	TGTGCCAGCACAGGGCAGGTGAACACTGAAGCTTTCTTT
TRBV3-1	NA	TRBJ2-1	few	CASSQGGYEQFF	TGTGCCAGCAGCCAGGGGGGTTATGAGCAGTTCTTC
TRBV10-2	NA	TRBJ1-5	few	CASSEGQNQPQHF	TGCGCCAGCAGTGAGGGCCAGAATCAGCCCCAGCATTTT
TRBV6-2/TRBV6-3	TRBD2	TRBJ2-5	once	CASSYVQGTTQETQYF	TGTGCCAGCAGTTACGTACAAGGGACTACTCAAGAGACCCAGTACTTC
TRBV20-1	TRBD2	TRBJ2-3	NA	CSARSTSGGGTDTQYF	TGCAGTGCTAGATCCACTAGCGGGGGGGGCACAGATACGCAGTATTTT
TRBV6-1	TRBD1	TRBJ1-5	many	CASSRWTGGEQPQHF	TGTGCCAGCAGCCGATGGACAGGGGGAGAACAGCCCCAGCATTTT
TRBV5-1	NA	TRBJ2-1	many	CASSPPGNEQFF	TGCGCCAGCAGCCCTCCTGGCAATGAGCAGTTCTTC
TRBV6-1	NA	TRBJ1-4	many	CASSEGLYEKLFF	TGTGCCAGCAGTGAAGGTTTATATGAAAAACTGTTTTTT
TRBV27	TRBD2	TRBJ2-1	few	CASGLAGVRLTVYNEQFF	TGTGCCAGTGGACTAGCGGGTGTACGGCTTACGGTATACAATGAGCAGTTCTTC
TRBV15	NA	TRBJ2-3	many	CATSRDLRDPATDTQYF	TGTGCCACCAGCAGAGATCTACGGGACCCCGCCACAGATACGCAGTATTTT
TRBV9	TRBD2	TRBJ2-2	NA	CASSVGGLAVAGELFF	TGTGCCAGCAGCGTAGGGGGACTAGCAGTTGCCGGGGAGCTGTTTTTT
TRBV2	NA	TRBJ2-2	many	CASSQNANTGELFF	TGTGCCAGCAGCCAAAACGCGAACACCGGGGAGCTGTTTTTT
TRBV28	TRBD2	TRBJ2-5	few	CASSWGGETQYF	TGTGCCAGCAGTTGGGGGGGGGAGACCCAGTACTTC
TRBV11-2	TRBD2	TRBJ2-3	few	CASSLFLAGGLGTDTQYF	TGTGCCAGCAGCTTATTCCTAGCGGGGGGGCTGGGCACAGATACGCAGTATTTT
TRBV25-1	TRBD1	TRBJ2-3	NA	CASSEFGRGQTDTQYF	TGTGCCAGCAGTGAATTCGGCAGGGGGCAAACAGATACGCAGTATTTT
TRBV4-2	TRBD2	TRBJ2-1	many	CASSQALAGDPYNEQFF	TGTGCCAGCAGCCAAGCGCTAGCGGGAGACCCCTACAATGAGCAGTTCTTC
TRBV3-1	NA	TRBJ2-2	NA	CASRRPSGGELFF	TGTGCCAGCAGGCGTCCGTCTGGCGGGGAGCTGTTTTTT
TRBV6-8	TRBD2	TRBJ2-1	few	CASSYSPPGLADNEQFF	TGTGCCAGCAGTTACTCCCCCCCGGGACTAGCGGACAATGAGCAGTTCTTC
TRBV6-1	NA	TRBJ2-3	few	CASNRANTQYF	TGTGCCAGCAACAGGGCAAATACGCAGTATTTT
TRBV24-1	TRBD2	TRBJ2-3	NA	CATSGPTSGRPSTDTQYF	TGTGCCACCAGTGGCCCGACTAGCGGGAGGCCGAGCACAGATACGCAGTATTTT
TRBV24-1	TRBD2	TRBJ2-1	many	CATSDWGTNNEQFF	TGTGCCACCAGTGATTGGGGGACTAACAATGAGCAGTTCTTC
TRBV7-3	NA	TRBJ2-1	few	CASSPGMREYNEQFF	TGTGCCAGCAGCCCCGGGATGAGGGAGTACAATGAGCAGTTCTTC